Below, 16 T cell receptor beta chains from the same sample are listed, as sequenced in a study of radiation and T cells in renal cell carcinoma. Time point reported: baseline pretreatment blood. Stated treatment: 15 Gy SBRT to primary tumor, nephrectomy 4 weeks later. Only in-frame clones appear in the TCRdb table, and some are missing; sequencing was by immunoSEQ multiplex PCR. Of about 59,000 clones in the sample, roughly three quarters were seen once. The sample was blood, taken from a patient whose treatment included radiotherapy and nephrectomy. The receptors shown here come from a man between 60 and 70 years old with renal cell carcinoma.

DNA for the CDR3: TGTGCCAGCAGCGGCGGGAGGAACACAGATACGCAGTATTTT. Translating gives CASSGGRNTDTQYF. This chain links TRBV9 with TRBJ2-3; 8 positions match TRBD2. The J segment lost 2 bases and the V segment lost 3 bases, leaving 2 bases of the junction unmatched. The CDR3 consists of 14 residues. Germline V gene lookup returns CDR1 SGDLS and CDR2 YYNGEE.

The rearrangement uses TRBV5-1 and TRBJ2-5, with 7 bases aligning to TRBD1. V was clipped by 4 bases and J by 5 bases; unmatched bases: 14. This CDR3 has 16 amino acids. Germline CDR1 SGHRS, CDR2 YFSETQ. This CDR3 reads CASSLYQGGLGETQYF. The CDR3 DNA sequence: TGCGCCAGCAGCCTTTATCAAGGGGGCCTTGGTGAGACCCAGTACTTC.

The J gene is TRBJ2-5, the V gene TRBV29-1, with D unclear. The DNA end is a closer match to TRBJ2-7, so the J assignment may be wrong. This CDR3 spans 15 amino acids. The germline V gene has CDR1 SQVTM and CDR2 ANQGSEA. CDR3 protein: CSVVVDPSVVYEQYF. DNA of the CDR3: TGCAGCGTTGTGGTAGACCCCTCGGTAGTCTACGAGCAGTACTTC.

This clone was observed once. V gene TRBV27 combines with J gene TRBJ2-1; D perhaps matches TRBD2 (6 bases). V was cut by 5 bases and J by 4 bases, with 15 bases left in between. The germline V gene encodes CDR1 MNHEY and CDR2 SMNVEV (reference sequence). CDR3 length: 15 amino acids. The CDR3 sequence is CASSILAGMYNEQFF. CDR3 sequence (DNA): TGTGCCAGCAGTATACTAGCAGGAATGTACAATGAGCAGTTCTTC.

The V gene is TRBV7-3, the J gene TRBJ2-3; D not resolved. V gave up 6 bases and J gave up 3 bases, with 13 bases separating them. CDR1 SGHTA and CDR2 FQGTGA come from the germline V gene. The CDR3 has 14 amino acids. The CDR3 bases are TGTGCCAGCAGTTTATCCCCCCAAACAGATACGCAGTATTTT. Protein product: CASSLSPQTDTQYF.

The chain combines TRBV10-1 with TRBJ1-6, with 8 nucleotides matching TRBD1. The CDR3 has 14 amino acids. Germline V gene lookup returns CDR1 WNHNN and CDR2 SYGVQD (reference sequence). Unmatched junction bases numbered 10, after V lost 10 bases and J lost 8 bases. CDR3 sequence: CANDRTGGYSPLHF. The CDR3 DNA reads TGCGCCAACGACCGAACAGGGGGTTATTCACCCCTCCACTTT.

The chain links TRBV10-2 to TRBJ2-1, with 12 bases matching TRBD2. Looked up from germline, CDR1 is WSHSY and CDR2 is SAAADI. Unmatched junction bases numbered 5, after V lost 8 bases and J lost 3 bases. The CDR3 is 15 amino acids. The CDR3 sequence: CASGLAGGIYNEQFF. Written as DNA, the CDR3 is TGCGCCAGCGGTCTAGCGGGAGGGATCTACAATGAGCAGTTCTTC.

The chain uses TRBV4-2 and TRBJ1-1, with TRBD1 matching 9 bases. The length of the CDR3 is 16 residues. The V gene end was trimmed by 4 bases and the J gene end by 4 bases; junction bases not matched to a gene: 10. Germline CDR1 and CDR2: LGHNA and YNFKEQ. The chain's CDR3 is CASSRNRGQGGTEAFF. CDR3 sequence (DNA): TGTGCCAGCAGCCGGAACAGGGGGCAAGGCGGCACTGAAGCTTTCTTT.

The chain couples TRBV7-8 to TRBJ2-5, with D possibly being TRBD2 (5 bases). The CDR3 has 16 amino acids. Germline V gene sequence: CDR1 SGHVS, CDR2 FQNEAQ. The V and J ends lost 6 bases and 1 base respectively, with 18 bases between them. CDR3 sequence reads: CASRPGVGNLQETQYF. The CDR3 nucleotides read TGTGCCAGCAGACCCGGGGTGGGCAACCTCCAAGAGACCCAGTACTTC.

The chain carries TRBV7-3 and TRBJ2-1; 9 bases are shared with TRBD2. Germline V gene lookup returns CDR1 SGHTA and CDR2 FQGTGA. The CDR3 loop spans 17 amino acids. Trimming removed 5 bases from V and 4 bases from J; junction bases left unmatched: 12. CDR3 amino acids: CASSPAEAGGPYNEQFF. CDR3 DNA: TGTGCCAGCAGCCCCGCTGAGGCGGGAGGGCCTTACAATGAGCAGTTCTTC.

The chain recombines TRBV5-1 with TRBJ2-2; 7 nucleotides agree with TRBD2. The ends lost 4 bases at V and 0 bases at J; junction bases unmatched: 6. Germline lookup yields CDR1 SGHRS and CDR2 YFSETQ. The CDR3 is made up of 16 amino acids. CDR3 coding DNA: TGCGCCAGCAGCCTACCGGCGGGAGCGAACACCGGGGAGCTGTTTTTT. The encoded protein is CASSLPAGANTGELFF.

This clone turned up a few times. This sequence joins TRBV19 and TRBJ1-2; D uncertain. The CDR3 has 11 amino acids. Germline CDR1 reads LNHDA; CDR2 reads SQIVND (reference sequence). Between the trimmed V and J ends, which lost 3 bases and 7 bases, there was a span of 6 bases. The DNA for the CDR3 is TGTGCCAGTAGTATGGAGGGTGGCTACACCTTC. Encoded protein: CASSMEGGYTF. Together with reference TRBV19 and TRBJ1-2, the CDR3 gives the full variable domain: DGGITQSPKYLFRKEGQNVTLSCEQNLNHDAMYWYRQDPGQGLRLIYYSQIVNDFQKGDIAEGYSVSREKKESFPLTVTSAQKNPTAFYLCASSMEGGYTFGSGTRLTVV.

The rearrangement links TRBV19 to TRBJ1-1; D possibly corresponds to TRBD1 (5 bases). In germline, CDR1 is LNHDA, CDR2 SQIVND (reference sequence). The ends were cut back, 2 bases at V and 5 bases at J, with 6 bases in the middle. CDR3 size: 12 residues. CDR3 DNA sequence: TGTGCCAGTAGTATAAGGGGAACTGAAGCTTTCTTT. Translated: CASSIRGTEAFF.

This rearrangement joins TRBV5-1 to TRBJ2-1; TRBD2 matches at 9 bases. V shed 1 base and J 8 bases; nucleotides not matched to a gene: 7. The CDR3 has 15 amino acids. The germline V gene encodes CDR1 SGHRS and CDR2 YFSETQ. Here the CDR3 DNA reads TGCGCCAGCAGCTTGTTAGCGGGAGAGCCCGATGAGCAGTTCTTC. It specifies CASSLLAGEPDEQFF.

V is TRBV29-1 and J is TRBJ2-5, with D possibly matching TRBD2 (5 bases). This CDR3 comprises 12 residues. CDR1 is SQVTM, CDR2 ANQGSEA, per germline. Trimming removed 3 bases at V and 7 bases at J, with 12 bases between. The CDR3 DNA reads as TGCAGCGTTGAGGCCAGCGAGGGGACCCAGTACTTC. It specifies CSVEASEGTQYF.

This chain connects TRBV5-6 to TRBJ2-7; D perhaps matches TRBD2 (6 bases). Germline values: CDR1 SGHDT, CDR2 YYEEEE. The CDR3 spans 15 residues. The V and J ends lost 4 bases and 4 bases respectively, with 18 bases between them. In DNA, the CDR3 is TGTGCCAGCAGCCGGGAGACACCGGCAGGTTACGAGCAGTACTTC. Encoded protein: CASSRETPAGYEQYF.